A selection of T cell receptor beta chains follows, all from one sample in a study of pediatric ulcerative colitis. Method: immunoSEQ multiplex PCR; TCRdb's copy keeps in-frame clones and lacks some. This sample has 60,000 or so clones, with 70% to 85% found just once. Sequenced material: blood. These receptors all stem from a boy aged 5 to 17 with moderate ulcerative colitis. Both conserved end residues are part of each CDR3. The D gene is left open where the match is weak. Clone size is given for some rows only: seen once, a few or many times, or a class if the clone is expanded.

D: TRBD1
J: TRBJ1-5
size: NA
V: TRBV7-9
DNA: TGTGCCAGCAGCCCGGACAGGGGCGGTCAGCCCCAGCATTTT
CDR3: CASSPDRGGQPQHF

D: NA
J: TRBJ2-2
size: NA
V: TRBV6-1
DNA: TGTGCCAGCAGTGAATGGATCCGGGACGACAACGGGGAGCTGTTTTTT
CDR3: CASSEWIRDDNGELFF

D: NA
J: TRBJ1-1
size: NA
V: TRBV10-2
DNA: TGCGCCAGCACCCCGGCGTATGGCACTGAAGCTTTCTTT
CDR3: CASTPAYGTEAFF

D: NA
J: TRBJ2-7
size: NA
V: TRBV6-5
DNA: TGTGCCAGCAGTTACGGGGGACGGAGAGGATCCTACGAGCAGTACTTC
CDR3: CASSYGGRRGSYEQYF

D: TRBD2
J: TRBJ2-5
size: NA
V: TRBV11-2
DNA: TGTGCCAGCAGCCCATACCCGGCAGCGGGAGGAGAGACCCAGTACTTC
CDR3: CASSPYPAAGGETQYF

D: NA
J: TRBJ1-2
size: NA
V: TRBV12-5
DNA: TGTGCTAGTGGTTTGGTACCAGGGGCTAACTATGGCTACACCTTC
CDR3: CASGLVPGANYGYTF

D: NA
J: TRBJ1-4
size: NA
V: TRBV7-9
DNA: TGTGCCAGCAGCTTGCAGGGGGAAAAACTGTTTTTT
CDR3: CASSLQGEKLFF

D: NA
J: TRBJ1-5
size: NA
V: TRBV27
DNA: TGTGCCAGCAGTCCGCTGGGGAGGGACTCCCTCGTGGGGCCCCAGCATTTT
CDR3: CASSPLGRDSLVGPQHF

D: NA
J: TRBJ1-2
size: few
V: TRBV7-8
DNA: TGTGCCAGCAGCCACCGGGGCCTGAATCGTGGCTACACCTTC
CDR3: CASSHRGLNRGYTF

D: NA
J: TRBJ1-2
size: NA
V: TRBV5-1
DNA: TGCGCCAGCAGCTTGTATTGGACCCTCCCCGGCTATGGCTACACCTTC
CDR3: CASSLYWTLPGYGYTF

D: NA
J: TRBJ1-5
size: NA
V: TRBV18
DNA: TGTGCCAGCTCACCGTCGCGGGGCAGTCAGCCCCAGCATTTT
CDR3: CASSPSRGSQPQHF

D: TRBD2
J: TRBJ2-1
size: NA
V: TRBV12-5
DNA: TGTGCTAGTGTTTCTGGCGGGAGCTACAATGAGCAGTTCTTC
CDR3: CASVSGGSYNEQFF

D: NA
J: TRBJ2-7
size: NA
V: TRBV4-1
DNA: TGCGCCAGCAGCCTCGAGCTAGCGATAAGCTCCTACGAGCAGTACTTC
CDR3: CASSLELAISSYEQYF